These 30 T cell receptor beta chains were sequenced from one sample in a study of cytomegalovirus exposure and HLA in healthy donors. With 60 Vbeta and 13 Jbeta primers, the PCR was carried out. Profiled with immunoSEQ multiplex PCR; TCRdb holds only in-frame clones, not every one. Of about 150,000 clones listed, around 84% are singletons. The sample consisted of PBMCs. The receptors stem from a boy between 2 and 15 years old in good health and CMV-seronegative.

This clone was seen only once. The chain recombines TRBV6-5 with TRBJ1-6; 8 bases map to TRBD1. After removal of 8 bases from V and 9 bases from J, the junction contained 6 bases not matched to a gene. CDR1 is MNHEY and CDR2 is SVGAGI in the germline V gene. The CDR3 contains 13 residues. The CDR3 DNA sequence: TGTGCCAGCTCGGACAGGGCTGGTTCACCCCTCCACTTT. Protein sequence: CASSDRAGSPLHF.

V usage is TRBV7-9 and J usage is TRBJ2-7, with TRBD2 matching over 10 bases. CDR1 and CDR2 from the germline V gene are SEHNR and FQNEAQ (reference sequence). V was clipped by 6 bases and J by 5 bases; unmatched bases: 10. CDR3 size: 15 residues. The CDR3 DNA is TGTGCCAGCAGGCCCCTAGCGGGAGATCAAAACGAGCAGTACTTC. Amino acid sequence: CASRPLAGDQNEQYF.

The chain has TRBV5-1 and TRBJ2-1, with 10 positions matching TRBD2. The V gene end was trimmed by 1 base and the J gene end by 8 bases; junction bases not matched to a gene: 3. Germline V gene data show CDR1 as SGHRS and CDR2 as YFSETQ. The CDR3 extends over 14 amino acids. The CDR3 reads CASSLRLAGDEQFF. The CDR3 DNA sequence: TGCGCCAGCAGCTTGCGCCTAGCGGGAGATGAGCAGTTCTTC.

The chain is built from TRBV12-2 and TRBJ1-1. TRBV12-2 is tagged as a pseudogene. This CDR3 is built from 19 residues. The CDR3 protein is CASRQSLRDTPGADTEAFF. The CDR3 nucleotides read TGTGCAAGTCGGCAAAGCCTACGGGATACCCCGGGCGCCGACACTGAAGCTTTCTTT.

The CDR3 bases are TGTGCCAGCAGCTTAGGGGGCCCTGAAGCTTTCTTT. Protein sequence: CASSLGGPEAFF. The chain couples TRBV7-6 to TRBJ1-1, with D possibly matching TRBD1 (5 bases). The length of the CDR3 is 12 residues. From germline, CDR1 is SGHVS and CDR2 FNYEAQ. V shed 1 base and J shed 6 bases, with 6 bases lying between them. The full variable domain, with the rest looked up from reference TRBV7-6 and TRBJ1-1, is GAGVSQSPRYKVTKRGQDVALRCDPISGHVSLYWYRQALGQGPEFLTYFNYEAQQDKSGLPNDRFSAERPEGSISTLTIQRTEQRDSAMYRCASSLGGPEAFFGQGTRLTVV.

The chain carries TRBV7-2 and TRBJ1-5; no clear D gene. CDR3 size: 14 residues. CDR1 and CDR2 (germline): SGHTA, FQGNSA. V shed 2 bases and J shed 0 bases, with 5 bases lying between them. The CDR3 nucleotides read TGTGCCAGCAGCTTATACGGTAGCAATCAGCCCCAGCATTTT. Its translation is CASSLYGSNQPQHF.

CDR3 loop: CASSETGQPQHF. The CDR3 DNA reads as TGTGCCAGCAGTGAAACGGGACAGCCCCAGCATTTT. The chain links TRBV25-1 to TRBJ1-5; D is undetermined. This CDR3 is built from 12 residues. Germline loops: CDR1 MGHDK, CDR2 SYGVNS. Trimming removed 2 bases at V and 7 bases at J, with 6 bases between.

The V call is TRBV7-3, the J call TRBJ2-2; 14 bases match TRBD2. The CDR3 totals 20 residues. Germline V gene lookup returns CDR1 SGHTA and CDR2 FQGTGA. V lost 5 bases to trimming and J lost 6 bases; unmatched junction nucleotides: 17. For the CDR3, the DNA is TGTGCCAGCAGCACGGTCCCGGGACTAGCGGGAGACCGGGTCGCCGGGGAGCTGTTTTTT. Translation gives CASSTVPGLAGDRVAGELFF.

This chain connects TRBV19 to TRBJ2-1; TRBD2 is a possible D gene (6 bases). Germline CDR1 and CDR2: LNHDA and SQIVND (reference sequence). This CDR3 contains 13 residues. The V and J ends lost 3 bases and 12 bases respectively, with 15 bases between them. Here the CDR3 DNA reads TGTGCCAGTAGTATCACACGGCCGGAGGGGCAGTTCTTC. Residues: CASSITRPEGQFF.

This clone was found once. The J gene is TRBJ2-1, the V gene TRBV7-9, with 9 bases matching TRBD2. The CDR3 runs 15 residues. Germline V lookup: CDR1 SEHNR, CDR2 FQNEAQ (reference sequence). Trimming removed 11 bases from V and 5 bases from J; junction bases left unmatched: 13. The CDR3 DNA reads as TGTGCCGGCTCCTTTAGCGGGAGCTCTCACAATGAGCAGTTCTTC. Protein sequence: CAGSFSGSSHNEQFF. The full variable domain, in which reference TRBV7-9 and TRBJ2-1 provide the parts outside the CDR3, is DTGVSQNPRHKITKRGQNVTFRCDPISEHNRLYWYRQTLGQGPEFLTYFQNEAQLEKSRLLSDRFSAERPKGSFSTLEIQRTEQGDSAMYLCAGSFSGSSHNEQFFGPGTRLTVL.

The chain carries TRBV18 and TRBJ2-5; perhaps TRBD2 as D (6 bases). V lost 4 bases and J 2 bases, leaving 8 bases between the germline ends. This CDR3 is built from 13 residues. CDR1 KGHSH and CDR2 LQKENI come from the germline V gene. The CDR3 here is CASSLRGQETQYF. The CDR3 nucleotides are TGTGCCAGCTCACTACGGGGGCAAGAGACCCAGTACTTC.

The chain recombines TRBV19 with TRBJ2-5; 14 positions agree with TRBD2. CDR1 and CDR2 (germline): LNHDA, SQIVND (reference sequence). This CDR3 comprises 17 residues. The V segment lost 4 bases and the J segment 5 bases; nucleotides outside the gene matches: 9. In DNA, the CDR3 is TGTGCCAGTAGTACACGGACTAGCGGGAGGCACCTGGAGACCCAGTACTTC. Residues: CASSTRTSGRHLETQYF.

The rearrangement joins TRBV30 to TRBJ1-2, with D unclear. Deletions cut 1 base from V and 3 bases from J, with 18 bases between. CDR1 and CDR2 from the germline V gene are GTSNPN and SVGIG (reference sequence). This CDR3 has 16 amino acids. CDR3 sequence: CAWSDYPAKMDYGYTF. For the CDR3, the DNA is TGTGCCTGGAGTGACTATCCCGCAAAGATGGACTATGGCTACACCTTC.

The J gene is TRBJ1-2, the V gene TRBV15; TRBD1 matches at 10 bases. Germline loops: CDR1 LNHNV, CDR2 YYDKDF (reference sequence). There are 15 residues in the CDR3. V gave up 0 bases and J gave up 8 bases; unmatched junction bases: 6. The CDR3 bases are TGTGCCACCAGCAGAGATCGGACAGGGGGAGGCGGCTACACCTTC. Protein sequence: CATSRDRTGGGGYTF. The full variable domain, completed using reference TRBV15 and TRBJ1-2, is DAMVIQNPRYQVTQFGKPVTLSCSQTLNHNVMYWYQQKSSQAPKLLFHYYDKDFNNEADTPDNFQSRRPNTSFCFLDIRSPGLGDTAMYLCATSRDRTGGGGYTFGSGTRLTVV.

The DNA of the CDR3 is TGTGCCAGCAGGGGACTAGCGGGAGAGGTCGAGCAGTACTTC. It specifies CASRGLAGEVEQYF. The rearrangement uses TRBV7-9 and TRBJ2-7; 14 positions agree with TRBD2. Germline CDR1 is SEHNR and CDR2 is FQNEAQ (reference sequence). V shed 6 bases, J shed 6 bases, and the junction held 4 bases outside the gene matches. This CDR3 has 14 residues.

In DNA, the CDR3 is TGTGCCAGCAGTCAGGCTATCCAGAATGAAAAACTGTTTTTT. The encoded protein is CASSQAIQNEKLFF. This chain connects TRBV2 to TRBJ1-4; no reliable D call. Germline CDR1 reads SNHLY; CDR2 reads FYNNEI. The CDR3 is made up of 14 amino acids. V lost 5 bases and J lost 5, with 12 bases in between. Supplemented by reference TRBV2 and TRBJ1-4, the full variable domain reads EPEVTQTPSHQVTQMGQEVILRCVPISNHLYFYWYRQILGQKVEFLVSFYNNEISEKSEIFDDQFSVERPDGSNFTLKIRSTKLEDSAMYFCASSQAIQNEKLFFGSGTQLSVL.

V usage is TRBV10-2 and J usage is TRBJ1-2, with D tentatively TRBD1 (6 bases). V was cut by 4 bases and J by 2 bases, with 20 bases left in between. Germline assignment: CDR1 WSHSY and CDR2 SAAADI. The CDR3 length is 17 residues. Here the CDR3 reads CASSGGLGAAGNYGYTF. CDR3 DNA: TGCGCCAGCAGTGGCGGGCTGGGGGCAGCCGGCAACTATGGCTACACCTTC.

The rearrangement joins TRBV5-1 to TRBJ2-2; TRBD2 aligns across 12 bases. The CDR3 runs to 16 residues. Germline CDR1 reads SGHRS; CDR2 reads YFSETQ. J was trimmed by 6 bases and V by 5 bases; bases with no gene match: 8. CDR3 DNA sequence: TGCGCCAGCAGACCGGGACTAGCGGGCAGAGCCGGGGAGCTGTTTTTT. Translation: CASRPGLAGRAGELFF.

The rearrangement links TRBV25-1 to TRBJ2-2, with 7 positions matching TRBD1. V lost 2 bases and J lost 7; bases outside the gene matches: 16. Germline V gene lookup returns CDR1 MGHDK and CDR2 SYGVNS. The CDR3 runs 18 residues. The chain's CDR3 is CASSEPQTGWGGNGELFF. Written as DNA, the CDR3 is TGTGCCAGCAGTGAACCCCAGACAGGGTGGGGTGGAAACGGGGAGCTGTTTTTT.

For the CDR3, the DNA is TGTGCCAGCAGCGAAAACAGGGCTGGGGAGCTGTTTTTT. Amino acids: CASSENRAGELFF. This chain uses TRBV6-5 with TRBJ2-2; possibly TRBD1 for D (6 bases). V was pared by 6 bases and J by 8 bases, with 13 bases between. This CDR3 comprises 13 residues. Germline-derived CDR1 and CDR2 are MNHEY and SVGAGI.

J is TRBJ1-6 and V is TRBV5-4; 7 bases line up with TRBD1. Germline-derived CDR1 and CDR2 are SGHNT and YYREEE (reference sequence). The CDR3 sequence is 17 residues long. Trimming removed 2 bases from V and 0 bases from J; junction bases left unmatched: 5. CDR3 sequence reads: CASSFDRVSSYNSPLHF. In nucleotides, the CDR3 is TGTGCCAGCAGCTTCGACAGGGTTAGCTCCTATAATTCACCCCTCCACTTT.

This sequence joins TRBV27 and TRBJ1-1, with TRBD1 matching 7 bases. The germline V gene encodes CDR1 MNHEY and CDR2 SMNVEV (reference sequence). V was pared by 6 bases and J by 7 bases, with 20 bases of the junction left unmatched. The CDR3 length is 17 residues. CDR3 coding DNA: TGTGCCAGCAGCCCGATACCGACAGGGCCCGTGATTCGTGAAGCTTTCTTT. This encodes CASSPIPTGPVIREAFF.

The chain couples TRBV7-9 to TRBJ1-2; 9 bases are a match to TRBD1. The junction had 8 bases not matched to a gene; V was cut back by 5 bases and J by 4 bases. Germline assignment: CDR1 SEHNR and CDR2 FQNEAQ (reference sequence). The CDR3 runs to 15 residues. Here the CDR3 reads CASSRTGQGLYGYTF. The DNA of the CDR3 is TGTGCCAGCAGCAGGACGGGACAGGGACTCTATGGCTACACCTTC.

The CDR3, as DNA: TGCGCCAGCAGCTTGGCGGTACCGCAAGAGACCCAGTACTTC. This translates into CASSLAVPQETQYF. The chain uses TRBV5-1 and TRBJ2-5; unclear D gene. Trimming stripped 0 bases from V and 2 bases from J, with 8 bases between. Germline lookup yields CDR1 SGHRS and CDR2 YFSETQ. This CDR3 has 14 amino acids.

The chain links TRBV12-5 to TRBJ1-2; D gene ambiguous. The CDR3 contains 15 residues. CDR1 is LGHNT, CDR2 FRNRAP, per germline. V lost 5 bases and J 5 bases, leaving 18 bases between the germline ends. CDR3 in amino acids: CASGSARVSLYGYTF. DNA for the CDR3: TGTGCTAGTGGTAGCGCCCGGGTGTCCCTTTATGGCTACACCTTC.

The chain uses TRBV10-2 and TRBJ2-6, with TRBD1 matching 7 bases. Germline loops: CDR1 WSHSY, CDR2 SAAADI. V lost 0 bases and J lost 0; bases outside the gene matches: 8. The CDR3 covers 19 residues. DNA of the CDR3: TGCGCCAGCAGTGAGTCGACCGGACAGGTTTCCTCTGGGGCCAACGTCCTGACTTTC. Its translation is CASSESTGQVSSGANVLTF.

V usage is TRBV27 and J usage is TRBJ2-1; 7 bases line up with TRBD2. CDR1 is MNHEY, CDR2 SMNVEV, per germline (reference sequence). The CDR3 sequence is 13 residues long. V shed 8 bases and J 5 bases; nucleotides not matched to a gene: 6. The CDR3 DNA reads TGTGCCAGCTATACTAGCGCCCACAATGAGCAGTTCTTC. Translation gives CASYTSAHNEQFF.

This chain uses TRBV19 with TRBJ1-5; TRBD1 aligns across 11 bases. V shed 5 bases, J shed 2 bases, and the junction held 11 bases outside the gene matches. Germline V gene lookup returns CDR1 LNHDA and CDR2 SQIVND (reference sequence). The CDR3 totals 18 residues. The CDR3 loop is CASSFYRDRGKGNQPQHF. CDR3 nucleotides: TGTGCCAGTAGTTTTTACCGGGACAGGGGGAAGGGCAATCAGCCCCAGCATTTT.

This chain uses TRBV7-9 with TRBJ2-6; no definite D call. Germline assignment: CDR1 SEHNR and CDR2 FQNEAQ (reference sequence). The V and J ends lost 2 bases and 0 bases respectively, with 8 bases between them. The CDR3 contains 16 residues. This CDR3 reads CASSLRRVSGANVLTF. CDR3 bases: TGTGCCAGCAGCTTAAGACGGGTCTCTGGGGCCAACGTCCTGACTTTC.

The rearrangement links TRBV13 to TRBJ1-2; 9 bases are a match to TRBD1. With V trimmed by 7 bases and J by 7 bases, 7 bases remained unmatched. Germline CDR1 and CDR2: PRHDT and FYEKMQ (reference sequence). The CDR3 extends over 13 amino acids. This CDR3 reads CASNSQGARGYTF. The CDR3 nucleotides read TGTGCCAGCAACTCACAGGGGGCGCGTGGCTACACCTTC.